The entry below describes one T cell receptor (beta chain). Per the study methods: Amplification of reference gene primers provided the estimated nucleated cell counts. The protocol was immunoSEQ multiplex PCR, while the TCRdb copy is restricted to in-frame clones and leaves out a portion. The D gene and trimming were derived from the DNA, and the V and J assignments and clone size from that table. This table has some 33,000 clones, about 88% appearing once. The data belong to a study of blood T cell repertoires in COVID-19. Across the whole study: Samples of COVID-19 (acute and convalescent) were obtained from the United States, Italy and Spain.

The V segment lost 1 base and the J segment 6 bases; nucleotides outside the gene matches: 6. CDR3 size: 15 residues. Germline CDR1 SGHVS, CDR2 FNYEAQ. The source material was peripheral blood. V and J are TRBV7-6 and TRBJ1-2, with 9 bases aligning to TRBD1. This TCR was recovered from a human donor in a cohort sampled during active COVID-19. Written as DNA, the CDR3 is TGTGCCAGCAGCTTAGAATTAGGGACAGGGCATGGCTACACCTTC. Translating it yields CASSLELGTGHGYTF.